This T cell receptor (beta chain) was identified in a study of tumor and adjacent non-tumor tissue in lung cancer. Overall study context: The cohort had about a dozen adenocarcinoma, a couple of squamous cell and 1 small cell patients. Around 4.4 million productive TCRbeta reads were obtained per sample on average.

The library came from three nested PCR rounds adapted from ARM-PCR protocols. TCRdb independently ran MiXCR on the multiplex PCR reads; one entry per CDR3 protein. In the table there are about 67,000 distinct CDR3 sequences, 65% to 80% of which are singletons. On this clonotype: Its specificity is unknown.

RNA was extracted from bulk tissue without any cell sorting. The normal lung tissue was taken more than 3 cm from the tumor edge. Chemotherapy-naive patients with new lung cancer underwent thoracic surgery in China, August–late 2014. General observations from the study: Normal lung showed higher cumulative top 100 clone frequency than tumor.

This CDR3 is built from 12 residues. V was trimmed by 4 bases and J by 5 bases, leaving 8 bases between them. The germline gives CDR1 SGHTA, CDR2 FQGNSA. The sequenced sample consisted of distant non-tumor lung tissue. The V gene is TRBV7-2, the J gene TRBJ2-5; no clear D. This TCR derives from a man aged 60 to 75 with non-small cell lung cancer. CDR3 DNA: TGTGCCAGCAGCTCGATGTGGGAGACCCAGTACTTC. It codes for CASSSMWETQYF. Full variable domain (outside the CDR3, taken from reference TRBV7-2 and TRBJ2-5): GAGVSQSPSNKVTEKGKDVELRCDPISGHTALYWYRQSLGQGLEFLIYFQGNSAPDKSGLPSDRFSAERTGGSVSTLTIQRTQQEDSAVYLCASSSMWETQYFGPGTRLLVL.